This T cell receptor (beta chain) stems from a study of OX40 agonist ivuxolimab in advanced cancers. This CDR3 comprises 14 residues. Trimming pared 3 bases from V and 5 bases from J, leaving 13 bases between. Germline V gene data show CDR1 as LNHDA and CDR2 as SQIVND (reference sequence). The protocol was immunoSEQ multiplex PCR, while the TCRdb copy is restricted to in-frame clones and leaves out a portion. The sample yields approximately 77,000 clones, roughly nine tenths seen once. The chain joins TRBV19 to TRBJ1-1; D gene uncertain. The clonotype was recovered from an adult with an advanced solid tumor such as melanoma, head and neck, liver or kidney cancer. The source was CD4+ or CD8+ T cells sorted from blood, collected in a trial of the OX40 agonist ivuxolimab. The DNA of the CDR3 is TGTGCCAGTAGTATCTCGGTGGCAGCAACTGAAGCTTTCTTT. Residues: CASSISVAATEAFF.